Each of the 8 T cell receptor beta chains below was sequenced from the same sample in a study of T-cell memory formation after mild COVID-19 (dated by TCRdb to the early 2020s). The receptor library was made with 5' RACE. The sequencer listed for this sample is Illumina NovaSeq 6000. TCRdb reanalyzed the raw reads on its own, using fastp at Q25 for trimming and MiXCR for clone calling, and kept in-frame beta chains. Each record represents a unique CDR3 protein, reported with the most common genes and DNA among its rows. A total of around 310,000 distinct CDR3 sequences appear in this sample, more than 13% of them only once. 20% to 25% of the sample goes to the ten largest clones. The sequencing sample was made of PBMCs or a T cell subset sorted from them (not recorded which). The receptors derive from a man aged 18-30 years who had mild COVID-19 (a few samples of this study predate the infection). The sample titles of this study are shuffled in the database, so cell type and time point are left out; the donor was told from shared clones.

This clonotype came up many times. The CDR3 coding sequence is TGTGCCAGCTCAAAAAGAGGGTACGAAAAACTGTTTTTT. It is translated as CASSKRGYEKLFF. This chain connects TRBV18 to TRBJ1-4; D is undetermined. Germline CDR1 and CDR2: KGHSH and LQKENI. The CDR3 spans 13 residues. V was clipped by 5 bases and J by 8 bases, with 12 bases between them.

This chain joins TRBV7-3 and TRBJ2-3; 10 nucleotides align to TRBD2. This CDR3 is built from 16 residues. The germline V gene has CDR1 SGHTA and CDR2 FQGTGA. V was pared by 5 bases and J by 6 bases, with 11 bases of the junction left unmatched. The CDR3 DNA reads TGTGCCAGCAGCAGGGCGGCTAGCGGGGGTTTGGATACGCAGTATTTT. Amino acid sequence: CASSRAASGGLDTQYF.

This clonotype came up many times. J is TRBJ2-7 and V is TRBV7-9; no reliable D call. Trimming took 3 bases from V and 6 from J, leaving 6 bases between them. The V gene's germline CDR1 is SEHNR and CDR2 FQNEAQ (reference sequence). The CDR3 runs 11 residues. The CDR3 here is CASSLVVEQYF. The DNA of the CDR3 is TGTGCCAGCAGCTTGGTTGTCGAGCAGTACTTC.

V and J are TRBV27 and TRBJ1-2; D possibly corresponds to TRBD1 (5 bases). The CDR3 covers 14 residues. Germline-derived CDR1 and CDR2 are MNHEY and SMNVEV (reference sequence). Trimming took off 5 bases at V and 4 bases at J, with 14 bases between the two ends. CDR3 in amino acids: CASSPSGPPYGYTF. CDR3 coding DNA: TGTGCCAGCAGTCCATCGGGACCCCCCTATGGCTACACCTTC.

The rearrangement uses TRBV6-6 and TRBJ1-5; D unclear. Trimming removed 2 bases at V and 6 bases at J, with 5 bases between. The CDR3 is 12 amino acids. Germline CDR1 is MNHNY and CDR2 is SVGAGI (reference sequence). The CDR3 reads CASSYETQPQHF. The CDR3 bases are TGTGCCAGCAGTTACGAGACTCAGCCCCAGCATTTT.

The rearrangement joins TRBV5-1 to TRBJ1-4, with 10 bases that match TRBD1. The CDR3 is 14 amino acids. V trimming: 3 bases; J trimming: 5 bases; junction bases outside the gene matches: 1. Germline V gene sequence: CDR1 SGHRS, CDR2 YFSETQ. CDR3 in amino acids: CASSSGQGNEKLFF. The CDR3 DNA is TGCGCCAGCAGCTCGGGACAGGGGAATGAAAAACTGTTTTTT.

This sequence joins TRBV3-1 and TRBJ2-3, with D possibly TRBD2 on 6 matching bases. This CDR3 contains 13 residues. The germline CDR1 and CDR2 sequences are LGHDT and YNNKEL (reference sequence). V was cut by 4 bases and J by 4 bases, with 9 bases left in between. The CDR3 sequence is CASSRGTPDTQYF. CDR3 DNA sequence: TGTGCCAGCAGCCGCGGGACCCCAGATACGCAGTATTTT.

The rearrangement links TRBV3-1 to TRBJ1-2, with 7 bases identical to TRBD1. V shed 4 bases and J 3 bases; nucleotides not matched to a gene: 11. CDR1 and CDR2 (germline): LGHDT, YNNKEL (reference sequence). There are 16 residues in the CDR3. The CDR3 sequence: CASSLIGGAGDYGYTF. In DNA, the CDR3 is TGTGCCAGCAGCCTTATAGGGGGCGCGGGAGACTATGGCTACACCTTC.